Listed below are T cell receptor beta chains from one sample, sequenced in a study of shared clonotypes between healthy human individuals. The table came from immunoSEQ multiplex PCR; TCRdb's copy has only in-frame clones and leaves some out. The data contain 630,000 or so clones, 98% of them singletons. The sequenced material came from naive CD8+ T cells sorted from blood. These receptors originate from a young man in good health. Both conserved end residues are part of each CDR3. Clone size is not always given. Where it is, it says once, few, many or a class for expanded clones.

TRBV5-5 once 15 CASSLGGTSGYEQYF
TRBV9 - 13 CASSDGPTDTQYF
TRBV5-1 - 14 CASSLPGRVGEAFF
TRBV6-5 - 15 CASSYSGQLNYGYTF
TRBV7-8 - 14 CASSFNSLQYEQFF
TRBV6-1 - 16 CASSGPQGAVWEKLFF
TRBV4-1 - 15 CASSQVRERQETQYF
TRBV27 - 13 CASSFAAGDEQYF
TRBV27 once 15 CASSLSRGGVYGYTF
TRBV7-9 - 15 CASSLSEAFFYEQYF
TRBV6-5 - 13 CASSYRGYYGYTF
TRBV5-6 - 15 CASSLIINGQETQYF
TRBV6-5 - 14 CASSPRTGKNEQYF
TRBV7-9 - 14 CASSPWTAPYEQYF
TRBV19 - 14 CASSTRRASNEQFF
TRBV6-1 - 12 CASRTGLYEQYF
TRBV28 - 14 CASSLAGGNYEQYF
TRBV18 - 19 CASSPPVVPAESGADTQYF
TRBV5-4 - 15 CASSYRDRVNTEAFF
TRBV27 - 18 CASSFRGSSGKLTGELFF
TRBV9 once 15 CASSVRDLDNYGYTF
TRBV6-1 once 14 CASSELLADNEQFF
TRBV5-5 - 15 CASRTGVGEIYEQYF
TRBV5-1 - 14 CASSLGGFSYEQYF
TRBV7-8 - 15 CASSSTTSGSYEQYF
TRBV27 - 16 CASSLGRAGVPNEQFF
TRBV7-2 - 13 CASSLGGGNEQLF
TRBV7-6 - 15 CASSLLAASTDTQYF
TRBV27 - 13 CASSLTGVNEQFF
TRBV4-1 - 17 CASSQGVLGQGTDTQYF
TRBV29-1 - 9 CSVEMGYTF
TRBV5-1 - 15 CASSLLRGPGETQYF
TRBV5-5 - 13 CASSLGIAREQYF
TRBV5-5 - 15 CASSLRSLGHYGYTF
TRBV9 - 17 CASSAWEAGPETDTQYF
TRBV7-9 - 19 CASSLPDGTEYTSTDTQYF
TRBV7-8 few 16 CASSSLNRDAQETQYF
TRBV29-1 - 12 CSVGGNTGELFF
TRBV27 - 15 CASSRPGPAANEQFF
TRBV9 once 12 CASSRDPYEQYF
TRBV27 - 18 CASSLPSLLGSPLDTQYF